The TCR beta chain described here comes from a study of beta chain features in type 1 diabetes. The CDR3 is made up of 15 amino acids. Germline-derived CDR1 and CDR2 are MGHDK and SYGVNS. V gave up 8 bases and J gave up 3 bases, with 20 bases separating them. This clone has only a few counts. Every isolated RNA sample was fully reverse transcribed, so sequencing captured expressed TCRB transcripts. Method: immunoSEQ multiplex PCR; TCRdb's copy keeps in-frame clones and lacks some. Of approximately 250,000 clones in the sample, 9.6% were seen once. What was sequenced was naive CD4+ T cells from blood. J is TRBJ2-7 and V is TRBV25-1, with a possible D match to TRBD1 (6 bases). The source of this sequence is a woman aged 18-30 years in good health. DNA of the CDR3: TGTGCCAGCCTTGAGGGGGTCCCCCTGGGCTACGAGCAGTACTTC. Its protein is CASLEGVPLGYEQYF.